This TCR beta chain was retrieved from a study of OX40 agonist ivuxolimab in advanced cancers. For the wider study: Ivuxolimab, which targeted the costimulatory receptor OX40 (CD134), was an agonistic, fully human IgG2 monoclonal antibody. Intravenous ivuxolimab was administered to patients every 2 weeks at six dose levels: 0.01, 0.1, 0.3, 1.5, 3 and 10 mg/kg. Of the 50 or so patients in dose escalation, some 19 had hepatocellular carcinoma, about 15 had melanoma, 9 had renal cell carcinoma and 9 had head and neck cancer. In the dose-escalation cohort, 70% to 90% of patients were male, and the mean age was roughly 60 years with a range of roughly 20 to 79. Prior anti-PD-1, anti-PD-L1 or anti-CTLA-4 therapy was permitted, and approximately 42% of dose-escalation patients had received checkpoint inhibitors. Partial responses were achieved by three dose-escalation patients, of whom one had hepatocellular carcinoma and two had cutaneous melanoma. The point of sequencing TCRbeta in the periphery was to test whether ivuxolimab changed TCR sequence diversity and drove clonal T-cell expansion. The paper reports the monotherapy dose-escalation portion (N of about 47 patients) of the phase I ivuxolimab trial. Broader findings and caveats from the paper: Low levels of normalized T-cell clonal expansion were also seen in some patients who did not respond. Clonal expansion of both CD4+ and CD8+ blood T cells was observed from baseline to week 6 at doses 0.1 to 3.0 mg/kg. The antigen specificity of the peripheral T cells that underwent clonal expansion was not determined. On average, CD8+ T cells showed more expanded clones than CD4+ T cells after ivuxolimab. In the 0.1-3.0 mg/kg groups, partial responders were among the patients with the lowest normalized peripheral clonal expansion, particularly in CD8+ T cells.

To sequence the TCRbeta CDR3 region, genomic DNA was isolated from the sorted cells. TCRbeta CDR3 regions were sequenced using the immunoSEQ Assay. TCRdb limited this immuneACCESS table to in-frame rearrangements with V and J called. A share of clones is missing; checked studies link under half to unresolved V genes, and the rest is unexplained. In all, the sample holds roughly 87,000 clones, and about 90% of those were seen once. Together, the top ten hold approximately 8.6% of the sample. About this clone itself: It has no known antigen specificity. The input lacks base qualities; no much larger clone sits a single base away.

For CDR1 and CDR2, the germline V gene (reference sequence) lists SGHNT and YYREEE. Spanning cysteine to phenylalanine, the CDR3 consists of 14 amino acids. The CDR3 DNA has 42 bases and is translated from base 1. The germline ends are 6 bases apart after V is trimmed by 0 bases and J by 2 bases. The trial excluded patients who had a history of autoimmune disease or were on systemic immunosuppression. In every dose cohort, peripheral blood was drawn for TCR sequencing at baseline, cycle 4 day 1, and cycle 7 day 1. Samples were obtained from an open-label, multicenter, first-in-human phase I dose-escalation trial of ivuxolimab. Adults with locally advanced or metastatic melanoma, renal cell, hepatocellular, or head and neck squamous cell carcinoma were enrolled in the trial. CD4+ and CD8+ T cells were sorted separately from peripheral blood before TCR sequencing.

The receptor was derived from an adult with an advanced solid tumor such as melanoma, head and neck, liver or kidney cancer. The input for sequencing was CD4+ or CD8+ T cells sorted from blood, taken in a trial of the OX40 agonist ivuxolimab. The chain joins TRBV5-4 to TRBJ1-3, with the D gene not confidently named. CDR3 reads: CASSLAGAGNTIYF. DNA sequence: TGTGCCAGCAGCTTGGCGGGCGCTGGAAACACCATATATTTT.